This entry lists 6 T cell receptor beta chains sequenced from one sample in a study of breast tumors, draining lymph nodes, adjacent tissues. A single record per CDR3 protein comes from TCRdb applying MiXCR to the multiplex PCR reads. The sample shows fewer than 140,000 distinct CDR3 sequences, roughly 33% of them seen only once. The lymph nodes were axillary draining lymph nodes from breast cancer patients. Sample: axillary lymph node tissue. These TCRs come from a female donor with breast cancer. Some clones in this sample may be carry-over from other donors' samples.

In its sample, this clonotype was seen a few times. This may stem from a read error, because a much larger clone lies one nucleotide away. The V gene is TRBV5-5, the J gene TRBJ2-5; weak D call: TRBD1 (6 bases). Germline V CDR1 and CDR2: SGHKS, YYEKEE (reference sequence). The V gene lost 3 bases and the J gene lost 2 bases, with 14 bases spanning the gap. CDR3 size: 15 residues. The DNA for the CDR3 is TGTGCCAGCAGCTCACCGACAGGCCCTCAAGAGACCCAGTACTTC. It specifies CASSSPTGPQETQYF.

This chain uses TRBV29-1 with TRBJ2-3, with D possibly matching TRBD1 (7 bases). The germline V and J ends were trimmed by 5 bases and 4 bases, with 19 bases remaining between them. The CDR3 sequence is 15 residues long. Germline assignment: CDR1 SQVTM and CDR2 ANQGSEA. CDR3 in DNA: TGCAGCGTTTGGACAGGAGGGGTCGGGGCAGATACGCAGTATTTT. Protein product: CSVWTGGVGADTQYF.

This clonotype was counted ten times or more. The J gene is TRBJ2-2, the V gene TRBV19; 9 nucleotides align to TRBD2. Germline V gives CDR1 LNHDA, CDR2 SQIVND (reference sequence). The CDR3 has 19 amino acids. The J segment lost 0 bases and the V segment lost 4 bases, leaving 12 bases of the junction unmatched. This chain's CDR3 is CASSTPPAGGSSNTGELFF. CDR3 bases: TGTGCCAGTAGTACGCCTCCAGCGGGGGGAAGCTCGAACACCGGGGAGCTGTTTTTT.

This clonotype has at least ten counts. The J gene is TRBJ2-3, the V gene TRBV7-9; TRBD2 aligns across 7 bases. After removal of 1 base from V and 6 bases from J, the junction contained 7 bases not matched to a gene. Germline values: CDR1 SEHNR, CDR2 FQNEAQ (reference sequence). There are 15 residues in the CDR3. The CDR3 sequence: CASSLDPGGGDTQYF. The CDR3 bases are TGTGCCAGCAGCTTAGATCCTGGGGGAGGGGATACGCAGTATTTT.

This clonotype was found many times. The CDR3 DNA sequence: TGTGCCAGCAGCTCTTCTTGGGCAGATGAGCAGTTCTTC. It encodes CASSSSWADEQFF. The chain employs TRBV7-8 and TRBJ2-1; D is unresolved. V was cut by 4 bases and J by 8 bases, with 12 bases left in between. The V gene's germline CDR1 is SGHVS and CDR2 FQNEAQ. The CDR3 consists of 13 residues.

This sequence joins TRBV2 and TRBJ2-7; 9 bases are a match to TRBD1. The CDR3 spans 15 residues. CDR1 is SNHLY, CDR2 FYNNEI, per germline. V trimming: 3 bases; J trimming: 3 bases; junction bases outside the gene matches: 6. CDR3 in DNA: TGTGCCAGCAGTGACGGGGACAGGGTGGGCTACGAGCAGTACGTC. This translates into CASSDGDRVGYEQYV.